The rows below give T cell receptor beta chains drawn from one sample of a study of CD8 T cells in Susac syndrome. TCRdb reanalysed the immunoSEQ multiplex PCR reads using MiXCR and keeps one entry per CDR3 protein. The sample yields about 300,000 distinct CDR3 sequences, 90% to 95% seen once. Sequencing was carried out using CD4+ T cells from PBMCs. The origin of the receptors is a human donor with multiple sclerosis. The CDR3 runs from the conserved cysteine through the conserved F or W. A D gene is named only where the DNA matches it firmly. Not all rows give a size; the values are once, few, many and, for expanded clones, a class.

size	V	D	J	CDR3	DNA
NA	TRBV9	NA	TRBJ1-3	CASSANRGNTIYF	TGTGCCAGCAGCGCTAACCGTGGAAACACCATATATTTT
NA	TRBV19	NA	TRBJ1-6	CASSILDSNSPLHF	TGTGCCAGTAGTATTCTGGACAGCAATTCACCCCTCCACTTT
once	TRBV7-2	TRBD1	TRBJ1-2	CASSLGGGFGYTF	TGTGCCAGCAGCTTAGGAGGGGGCTTTGGCTACACCTTC
NA	TRBV7-9	NA	TRBJ2-7	CASSLGRGTVYEQYF	TGTGCCAGCAGCCTCGGCCGGGGGACGGTGTACGAGCAGTACTTC
few	TRBV11-3	NA	TRBJ2-6	CASSADSSGANVLTF	TGTGCCAGCAGCGCGGACAGCTCTGGGGCCAACGTCCTGACTTTC
NA	TRBV2	NA	TRBJ2-7	CASSGAWPTYEQYF	TGTGCCAGCAGTGGGGCCTGGCCCACCTACGAGCAGTACTTC
NA	TRBV30	NA	TRBJ1-2	CAWEPQRVYGYTF	TGTGCCTGGGAACCCCAGCGGGTCTATGGCTACACCTTC
NA	TRBV6-2/TRBV6-3	TRBD2	TRBJ2-1	CASSFLPGLAGVWDNEQFF	TGTGCCAGCAGTTTCTTGCCGGGACTAGCGGGAGTATGGGACAATGAGCAGTTCTTC
NA	TRBV18	NA	TRBJ2-1	CASSLRGAPTSYNEQFF	TGTGCCAGCTCACTCCGGGGTGCTCCAACCTCCTACAATGAGCAGTTCTTC
few	TRBV6-5	NA	TRBJ1-1	CASSLQGPTEAFF	TGTGCCAGCAGTCTACAGGGTCCCACTGAAGCTTTCTTT
NA	TRBV7-8	NA	TRBJ2-1	CASSLVSQVANNEQFF	TGTGCCAGCAGCTTAGTATCGCAGGTGGCAAACAATGAGCAGTTCTTC
few	TRBV2	NA	TRBJ2-7	CASSELDLEYEQYF	TGTGCCAGCAGTGAACTAGACCTGGAGTACGAGCAGTACTTC
NA	TRBV6-2/TRBV6-3	NA	TRBJ1-1	CASSYGGTNTEAFF	TGTGCCAGCAGTTACGGGGGGACGAACACTGAAGCTTTCTTT
NA	TRBV19	TRBD1	TRBJ2-7	CASRTQDRGNVDEQYF	TGTGCCAGTAGGACCCAGGACAGGGGAAACGTTGACGAGCAGTACTTC
NA	TRBV7-9	NA	TRBJ1-2	CASSGPRAPNYGYTF	TGTGCCAGCAGTGGCCCGCGGGCTCCTAACTATGGCTACACCTTC
NA	TRBV2	TRBD2	TRBJ2-3	CASSIGTSFTDTQYF	TGTGCCAGCAGCATAGGGACTAGCTTCACAGATACGCAGTATTTT
NA	TRBV4-3	NA	TRBJ2-5	CASSQTGYQETQYF	TGCGCCAGCAGCCAGACGGGATACCAAGAGACCCAGTACTTC